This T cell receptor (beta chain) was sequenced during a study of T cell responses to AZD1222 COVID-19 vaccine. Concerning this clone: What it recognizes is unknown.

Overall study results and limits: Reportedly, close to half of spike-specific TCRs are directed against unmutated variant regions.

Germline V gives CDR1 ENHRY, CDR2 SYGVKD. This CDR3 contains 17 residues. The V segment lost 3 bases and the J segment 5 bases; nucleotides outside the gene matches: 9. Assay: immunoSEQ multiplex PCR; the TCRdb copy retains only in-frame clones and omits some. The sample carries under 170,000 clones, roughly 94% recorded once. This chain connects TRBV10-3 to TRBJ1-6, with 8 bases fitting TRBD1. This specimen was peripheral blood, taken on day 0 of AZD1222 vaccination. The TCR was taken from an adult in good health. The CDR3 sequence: CAISDVQGAGHNSPLHF. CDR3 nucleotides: TGTGCCATCAGTGACGTCCAGGGGGCTGGACATAATTCACCCCTCCACTTT.